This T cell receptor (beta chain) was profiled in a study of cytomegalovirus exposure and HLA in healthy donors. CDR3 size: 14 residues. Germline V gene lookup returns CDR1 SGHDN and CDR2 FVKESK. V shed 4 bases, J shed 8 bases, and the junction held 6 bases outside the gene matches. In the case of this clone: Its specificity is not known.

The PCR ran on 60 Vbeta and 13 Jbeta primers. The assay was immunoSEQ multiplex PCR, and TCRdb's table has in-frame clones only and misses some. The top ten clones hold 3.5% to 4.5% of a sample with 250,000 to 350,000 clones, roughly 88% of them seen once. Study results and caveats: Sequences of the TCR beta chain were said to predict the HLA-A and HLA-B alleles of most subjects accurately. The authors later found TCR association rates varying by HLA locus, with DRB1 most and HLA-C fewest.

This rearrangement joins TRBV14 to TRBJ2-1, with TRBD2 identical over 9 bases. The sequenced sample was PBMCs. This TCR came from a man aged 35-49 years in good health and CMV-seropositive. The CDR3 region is CASSLFSGSYEQFF. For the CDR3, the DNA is TGTGCCAGCAGCCTCTTTAGCGGGAGCTATGAGCAGTTCTTC.